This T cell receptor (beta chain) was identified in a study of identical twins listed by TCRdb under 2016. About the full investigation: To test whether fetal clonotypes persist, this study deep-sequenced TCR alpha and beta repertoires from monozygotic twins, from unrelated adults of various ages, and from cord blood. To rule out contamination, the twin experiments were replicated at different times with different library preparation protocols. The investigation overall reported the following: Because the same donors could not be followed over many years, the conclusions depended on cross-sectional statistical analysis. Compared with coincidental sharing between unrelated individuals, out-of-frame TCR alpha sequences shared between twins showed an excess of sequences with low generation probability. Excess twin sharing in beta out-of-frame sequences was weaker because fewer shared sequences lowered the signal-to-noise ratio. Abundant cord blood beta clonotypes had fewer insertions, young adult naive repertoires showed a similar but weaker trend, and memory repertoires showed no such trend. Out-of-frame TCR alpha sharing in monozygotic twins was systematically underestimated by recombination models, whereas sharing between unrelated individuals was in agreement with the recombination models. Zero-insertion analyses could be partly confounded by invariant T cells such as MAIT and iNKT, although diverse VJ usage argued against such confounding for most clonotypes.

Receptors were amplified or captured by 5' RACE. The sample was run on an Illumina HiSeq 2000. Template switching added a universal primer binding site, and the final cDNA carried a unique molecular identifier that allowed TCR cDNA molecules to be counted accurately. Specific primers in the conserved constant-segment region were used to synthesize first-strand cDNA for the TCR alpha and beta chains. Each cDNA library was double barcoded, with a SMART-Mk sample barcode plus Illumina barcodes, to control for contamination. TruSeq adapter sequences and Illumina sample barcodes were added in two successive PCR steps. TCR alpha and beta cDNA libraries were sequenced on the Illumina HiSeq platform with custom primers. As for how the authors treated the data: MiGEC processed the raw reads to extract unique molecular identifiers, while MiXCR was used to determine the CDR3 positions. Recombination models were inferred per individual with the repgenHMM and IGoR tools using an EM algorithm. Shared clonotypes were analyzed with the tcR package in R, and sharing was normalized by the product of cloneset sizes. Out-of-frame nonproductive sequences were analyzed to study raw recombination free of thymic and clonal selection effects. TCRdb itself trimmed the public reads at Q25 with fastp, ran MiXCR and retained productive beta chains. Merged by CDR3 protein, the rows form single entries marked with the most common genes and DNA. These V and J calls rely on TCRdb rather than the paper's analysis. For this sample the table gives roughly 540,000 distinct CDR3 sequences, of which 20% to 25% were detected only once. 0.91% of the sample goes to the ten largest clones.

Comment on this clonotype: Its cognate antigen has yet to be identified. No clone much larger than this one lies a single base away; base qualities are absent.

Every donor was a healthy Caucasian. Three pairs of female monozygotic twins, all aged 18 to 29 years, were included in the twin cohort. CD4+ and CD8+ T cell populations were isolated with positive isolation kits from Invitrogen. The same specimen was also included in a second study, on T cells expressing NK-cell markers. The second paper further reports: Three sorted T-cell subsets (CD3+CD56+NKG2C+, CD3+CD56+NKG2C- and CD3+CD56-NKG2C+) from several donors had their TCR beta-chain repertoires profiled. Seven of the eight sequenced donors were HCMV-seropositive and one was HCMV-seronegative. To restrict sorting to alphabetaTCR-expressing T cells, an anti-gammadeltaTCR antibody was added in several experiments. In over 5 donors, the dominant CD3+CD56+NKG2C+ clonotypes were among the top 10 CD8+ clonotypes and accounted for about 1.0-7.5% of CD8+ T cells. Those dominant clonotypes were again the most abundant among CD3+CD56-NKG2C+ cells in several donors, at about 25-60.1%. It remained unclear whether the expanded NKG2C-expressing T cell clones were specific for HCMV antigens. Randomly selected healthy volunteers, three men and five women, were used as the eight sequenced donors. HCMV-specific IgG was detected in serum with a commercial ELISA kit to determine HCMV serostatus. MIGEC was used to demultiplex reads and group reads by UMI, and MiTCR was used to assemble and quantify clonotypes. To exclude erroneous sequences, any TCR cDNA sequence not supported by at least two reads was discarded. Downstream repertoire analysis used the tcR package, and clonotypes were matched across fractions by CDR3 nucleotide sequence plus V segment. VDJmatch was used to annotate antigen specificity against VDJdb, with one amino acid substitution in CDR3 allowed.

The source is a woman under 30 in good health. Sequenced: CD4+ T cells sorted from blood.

The DNA sequence reads TGTGCCAGCAGGCGCCGGGCCCCAAAAGAGACCCAGTACTTC. Its coded protein is CASRRRAPKETQYF. The V gene is TRBV6-1 and the J gene is TRBJ2-5, with the D gene too uncertain to name. Taken from cysteine to phenylalanine, the CDR3 has 14 residues. The retained sequence is limited to the CDR3, 42 bases, with the frame set at the first base. From a lookup of the germline V gene, CDR1 and CDR2 are MNHNS and SASEGT. Cut back by 6 bases and 3 bases, the V and J ends lie 14 bases apart.